This record covers a single T cell receptor (beta chain). The target antigen is unknown. The data originate from a study of T cell repertoires in cytomegalovirus infection. Study background: Indications of both CMV infection and matching HLA type were provided by public TCR beta signatures. The study, taken as a whole, reports: The response measured ex vivo was dominated by TCR beta clonotypes (HLA-C-restricted and CMV-specific). Carriers of CMV plus the relevant HLA were identified by cumulative public TCR beta family frequency.

This CDR3 has 14 residues. Germline lookup yields CDR1 MNHEY and CDR2 SVGAGI. With V trimmed by 5 bases and J by 2 bases, 3 bases remained unmatched. TCRdb reprocessed the reads via MiXCR and lists one record per CDR3 protein. The sample shows some 150,000 distinct CDR3 sequences, about 25% of them seen only once. This TCR derives from a human donor in good health (CMV status not recorded). Some clones in this sample may be carry-over from other donors' samples. Sequenced sample: PBMCs. The J gene is TRBJ2-7, the V gene TRBV6-5, with 10 bases lining up with TRBD1. The DNA of the CDR3 is TGTGCCAGCAGTCGAGGGACAGGGGCCTACGAGCAGTACTTC. Translating gives CASSRGTGAYEQYF.